These 13 T cell receptor beta chains share one sample of origin, sequenced in a study of shared clonotypes between healthy human individuals. Measured with immunoSEQ multiplex PCR; TCRdb has only the in-frame clones, and not every one. This repertoire shows more than 2,000,000 clones, around 90% found once; its top ten account for over 0.12%. Sequencing was carried out using naive CD4+ T cells sorted from blood. Subset noted: CD45RA+ positively selected. The receptors come from a man between 18 and 35 years old in good health.

V usage is TRBV28 and J usage is TRBJ2-5, with D perhaps given as TRBD1 or TRBD2 (5 bases each). The germline V gene encodes CDR1 MDHEN and CDR2 SYDVKM. The CDR3 totals 13 residues. V was trimmed by 5 bases and J by 5 bases, leaving 12 bases between them. The CDR3 DNA sequence: TGTGCCAGCAGTCTGGGGACCCCGGAGACCCAGTACTTC. This codes for CASSLGTPETQYF.

The chain carries TRBV7-9 and TRBJ1-2, with TRBD1 matching over 10 bases. The CDR3 covers 15 residues. CDR1 SEHNR and CDR2 FQNEAQ come from the germline V gene (reference sequence). Trimming cost V 5 bases and J 4 bases; bases outside gene matches: 7. As DNA, the CDR3 is TGTGCCAGCAGCCTTTCGACAGGGGGCGGCTATGGCTACACCTTC. Amino acids: CASSLSTGGGYGYTF.

In regard to this clone: Additional DNA sequences in this sample encode the identical CDR3. This sequence joins TRBV5-1 and TRBJ1-1; the D gene is possibly TRBD1 (5 bases). V was trimmed by 4 bases and J by 1 base, leaving 11 bases between them. The CDR3 is 14 amino acids. Looked up from germline, CDR1 is SGHRS and CDR2 is YFSETQ. CDR3 sequence: CASSPGPTNTEAFF. The DNA for the CDR3 is TGCGCCAGCAGCCCGGGACCTACGAACACTGAAGCTTTCTTT.

This chain connects TRBV5-1 to TRBJ2-7, with D possibly matching TRBD2 (6 bases). Trimming left V 4 bases short and J 1 base short, with 15 bases between. The CDR3 loop spans 15 amino acids. Germline assignment: CDR1 SGHRS and CDR2 YFSETQ. The CDR3 region is CASSGGSFSSYEQYF. In DNA, the CDR3 is TGCGCCAGCAGCGGAGGGTCTTTCTCTTCCTACGAGCAGTACTTC.

The chain has TRBV18 and TRBJ1-4, with no clear D. The V gene lost 4 bases and the J gene lost 5 bases, with 17 bases spanning the gap. There are 16 residues in the CDR3. Germline assignment: CDR1 KGHSH and CDR2 LQKENI. The CDR3 protein is CASSLTAGAENEKLFF. In DNA, the CDR3 is TGTGCCAGCTCACTCACGGCGGGAGCAGAGAATGAAAAACTGTTTTTT.

The CDR3 sequence is CASSRYNEQFF. The CDR3 DNA reads as TGTGCCAGCAGTCGATACAATGAGCAGTTCTTC. The chain carries TRBV27 and TRBJ2-1; D is uncertain. Trimming took off 5 bases at V and 4 bases at J, with 3 bases between the two ends. The germline V gene has CDR1 MNHEY and CDR2 SMNVEV (reference sequence). This CDR3 is built from 11 residues.

This chain links TRBV6-4 with TRBJ2-2; 9 nucleotides match TRBD1. CDR1 is MRHNA, CDR2 SNTAGT, per germline. The CDR3 runs 13 residues. The V and J ends lost 7 bases and 8 bases, in that order; junction bases with no gene match: 5. In DNA, the CDR3 is TGTGCCAGCAAGACAGGGGGTGATGGGGAGCTGTTTTTT. Protein product: CASKTGGDGELFF.

This rearrangement joins TRBV6-1 to TRBJ2-5, with D perhaps given as TRBD1 or TRBD2 (7 bases each). Germline CDR1 reads MNHNS; CDR2 reads SASEGT. This CDR3 region has 15 residues. Trimming took off 2 bases at V and 4 bases at J, with 14 bases between the two ends. As DNA, the CDR3 is TGTGCCAGCAGTGAACAGGGGGGGTATCGAGAGACCCAGTACTTC. Its translation is CASSEQGGYRETQYF.

The chain combines TRBV6-1 with TRBJ2-7, with D uncertain. This CDR3 region has 13 residues. Between the trimmed V and J ends, which lost 0 bases and 6 bases, there was a span of 9 bases. Germline CDR1 is MNHNS and CDR2 is SASEGT. The chain's CDR3 is CASSEAVWPEQYF. As DNA, the CDR3 is TGTGCCAGCAGTGAAGCAGTATGGCCCGAGCAGTACTTC.

The gene calls are TRBV6-1 and TRBJ2-7, with 9 bases aligning to TRBD2. Losses at the gene ends were 2 bases for V and 7 bases for J; bases not matched to a gene: 9. The CDR3 extends over 15 amino acids. Per the germline V gene, CDR1 is MNHNS and CDR2 is SASEGT. CDR3 region: CASSEKLAGAREQYF. CDR3 nucleotide sequence: TGTGCCAGCAGTGAAAAATTAGCGGGAGCGCGGGAGCAGTACTTC.

The chain carries TRBV5-4 and TRBJ2-1; 8 positions match TRBD2. The CDR3 runs 15 residues. CDR1 and CDR2 (germline): SGHNT, YYREEE (reference sequence). V gave up 3 bases and J gave up 5 bases; unmatched junction bases: 7. The CDR3 DNA reads as TGTGCCAGCAGCTCGCCGGGACTAGACCACAATGAGCAGTTCTTC. As protein: CASSSPGLDHNEQFF.

This clone has just one count. CDR3: CASSSTTGVNYEQYF. CDR3 coding DNA: TGTGCCAGCTCATCTACGACAGGGGTAAACTACGAGCAGTACTTC. The chain combines TRBV18 with TRBJ2-7, with 8 bases aligning to TRBD1. The length of the CDR3 is 15 residues. The germline CDR1 and CDR2 sequences are KGHSH and LQKENI. The V segment lost 5 bases and the J segment 3 bases; nucleotides outside the gene matches: 9.

V and J are TRBV7-9 and TRBJ2-7; D not certain. CDR3 length equals 15 residues. CDR1 and CDR2 (germline): SEHNR, FQNEAQ (reference sequence). With 5 bases removed from V and 2 bases from J, the gap between germline ends came to 16 bases. The CDR3, as DNA: TGTGCCAGCAGCCGATTCGACGGGCCGACCTACGAGCAGTACTTC. This translates into CASSRFDGPTYEQYF.